This T cell receptor beta chain was retrieved from a study of blood T cell repertoires in COVID-19. Study as a whole: From the United States, Italy and Spain came samples of acute and convalescent COVID-19.

In the source study's methods: Reference gene primer amplification yielded estimated nucleated cell counts. Repertoires were generated with immunoSEQ multiplex PCR, while TCRdb's copy carries only in-frame clones and drops some. From that table come the V and J calls and clone size; the DNA was used to work out D and trimming. The sample yields a few hundred thousand clones, roughly 88% seen once. Per germline, CDR1 SEHNR and CDR2 FQNEAQ (reference sequence). V lost 5 bases and J 9 bases, leaving 14 bases between the germline ends. This CDR3 comprises 14 residues. This sequence joins TRBV7-9 and TRBJ1-6, with a tentative D call TRBD1 (5 bases). The clonotype originates from a man aged 30 to 39 who had recovered from COVID-19. The sequenced material came from peripheral blood. The CDR3 coding sequence is TGTGCCAGCAGCCCCGGACAAGGCCGTTCACCCCTCCACTTT. As protein: CASSPGQGRSPLHF.